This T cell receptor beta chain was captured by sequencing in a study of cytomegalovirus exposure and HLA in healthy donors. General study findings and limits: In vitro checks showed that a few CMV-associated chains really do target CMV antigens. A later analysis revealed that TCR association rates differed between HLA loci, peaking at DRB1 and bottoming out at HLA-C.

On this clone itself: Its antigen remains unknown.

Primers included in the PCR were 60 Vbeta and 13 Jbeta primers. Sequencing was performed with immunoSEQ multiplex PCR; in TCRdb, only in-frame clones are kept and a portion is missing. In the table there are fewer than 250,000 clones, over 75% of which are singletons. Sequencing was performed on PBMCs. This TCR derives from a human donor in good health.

Written as DNA, the CDR3 is TGTGCCACCAGCAGGGGAGTCCCGGGACAGGGGACGAGCTCCTACGAGCAGTACTTC. This gives the protein CATSRGVPGQGTSSYEQYF. The chain joins TRBV15 to TRBJ2-7; 10 nucleotides align to TRBD1. The CDR3 sequence is 19 residues long. V gave up 3 bases and J gave up 0 bases; unmatched junction bases: 14. In germline, CDR1 is LNHNV, CDR2 YYDKDF (reference sequence).